These 10 T cell receptor beta chains were sequenced from one sample in a study of CD8+ T cells in alopecia areata. Treatment given: oral pan-JAK inhibitor, 5-10 mg twice daily. Extraction and reverse transcription of RNA yielded cDNA as the sequencing template. Data came from immunoSEQ multiplex PCR; TCRdb stores just in-frame clones and leaves some out. The sample gives over 95,000 clones, approximately 51% of which show up once; about 3.4% is in the top ten. The sequences come from CD4+ T cells sorted from blood, collected at week 24, from a patient treated with tofacitinib. These receptor sequences come from a human donor with alopecia areata.

In this sample, this clone turned up a few times. V usage is TRBV29-1 and J usage is TRBJ1-5; possibly TRBD1 for D (5 bases). This CDR3 contains 12 residues. V lost 4 bases and J 1 base, leaving 5 bases between the germline ends. Per germline, CDR1 SQVTM and CDR2 ANQGSEA. The CDR3 nucleotides are TGCAGCGTTGGGGACAGCAATCAGCCCCAGCATTTT. Translated, it gives CSVGDSNQPQHF.

In its sample, this clone was seen a few times. The genes are TRBV7-2 and TRBJ2-2; 8 bases match TRBD1. Per germline, CDR1 SGHTA and CDR2 FQGNSA. Unmatched junction bases numbered 4, after V lost 5 bases and J lost 5 bases. The length of the CDR3 is 14 residues. CDR3 in DNA: TGTGCCAGCAGCAACCGACAGGGGACCGGGGAGCTGTTTTTT. This translates into CASSNRQGTGELFF.

This sequence joins TRBV27 and TRBJ2-2, with TRBD1 matching 8 bases. V lost 4 bases, J lost 5 bases, and 15 bases stayed unmatched. The CDR3 runs 18 residues. Germline V gene sequence: CDR1 MNHEY, CDR2 SMNVEV (reference sequence). This CDR3 is CASSWGVRTGSRTGELFF. CDR3 in DNA: TGTGCCAGCAGTTGGGGAGTGAGGACAGGGAGTCGAACCGGGGAGCTGTTTTTT.

The V call is TRBV2, the J call TRBJ2-1; D remains unclear. From germline, CDR1 is SNHLY and CDR2 FYNNEI. Trimming took off 5 bases at V and 9 bases at J, with 5 bases between the two ends. The CDR3 length is 10 residues. The CDR3 DNA reads as TGTGCCAGCAGTATCGGTGAGCAGTTCTTC. As protein: CASSIGEQFF.

This clone was found a few times. The V gene is TRBV29-1, the J gene TRBJ2-2; no clear D gene. This CDR3 contains 14 residues. Trimming pared 6 bases from V and 5 bases from J, leaving 16 bases between. The germline V gene encodes CDR1 SQVTM and CDR2 ANQGSEA. CDR3 in amino acids: CSVISFGNTGELFF. CDR3 DNA sequence: TGCAGCGTAATTAGCTTCGGAAATACCGGGGAGCTGTTTTTT.

This clone appeared a single time. The chain recombines TRBV5-1 with TRBJ1-2, with 9 bases identical to TRBD1. The CDR3 is 15 residues long. Germline V CDR1 and CDR2: SGHRS, YFSETQ. V dropped 2 bases and J dropped 0; count of bases not matched to a gene: 2. The CDR3 coding sequence is TGCGCCAGCAGCTTCGGACAGGGGACTAACTATGGCTACACCTTC. This gives the protein CASSFGQGTNYGYTF.

The gene calls are TRBV5-1 and TRBJ1-6; the match to TRBD1 covers 9 bases. The V and J ends lost 1 base and 7 bases, in that order; junction bases with no gene match: 6. CDR1 and CDR2 (germline): SGHRS, YFSETQ. The CDR3 consists of 16 residues. CDR3 residues: CASSLREQGANSPLHF. In DNA, the CDR3 is TGCGCCAGCAGCTTGCGAGAACAGGGGGCGAATTCACCCCTCCACTTT. The full variable domain, its missing parts supplied by reference TRBV5-1 and TRBJ1-6, is KAGVTQTPRYLIKTRGQQVTLSCSPISGHRSVSWYQQTPGQGLQFLFEYFSETQRNKGNFPGRFSGRQFSNSRSEMNVSTLELGDSALYLCASSLREQGANSPLHFGNGTRLTVT.

The chain couples TRBV5-4 to TRBJ2-3; no definite D call. Trimming stripped 4 bases from V and 4 bases from J, with 10 bases between. The CDR3 length is 13 residues. The V gene's germline CDR1 is SGHNT and CDR2 YYREEE (reference sequence). CDR3 sequence (DNA): TGTGCCAGCAGCCAGAAACGGTCAGATACGCAGTATTTT. Translation gives CASSQKRSDTQYF.

The chain carries TRBV28 and TRBJ2-1, with a weak D call TRBD2 (6 bases). Per germline, CDR1 MDHEN and CDR2 SYDVKM. This CDR3 comprises 16 residues. V lost 2 bases and J 5 bases, leaving 16 bases between the germline ends. CDR3 protein: CASSLRGLASDNEQFF. The CDR3 DNA sequence: TGTGCCAGCAGTTTACGTGGTCTAGCGAGTGACAATGAGCAGTTCTTC.

The rearrangement uses TRBV6-5 and TRBJ1-5; D perhaps matches TRBD1 (6 bases). Germline V gene data show CDR1 as MNHEY and CDR2 as SVGAGI. This CDR3 has 13 residues. Trimming took 4 bases from V and 6 from J, leaving 10 bases between them. DNA for the CDR3: TGTGCCAGCAGTTCCAGGGGTATTCAGCCCCAGCATTTT. The encoded protein is CASSSRGIQPQHF.